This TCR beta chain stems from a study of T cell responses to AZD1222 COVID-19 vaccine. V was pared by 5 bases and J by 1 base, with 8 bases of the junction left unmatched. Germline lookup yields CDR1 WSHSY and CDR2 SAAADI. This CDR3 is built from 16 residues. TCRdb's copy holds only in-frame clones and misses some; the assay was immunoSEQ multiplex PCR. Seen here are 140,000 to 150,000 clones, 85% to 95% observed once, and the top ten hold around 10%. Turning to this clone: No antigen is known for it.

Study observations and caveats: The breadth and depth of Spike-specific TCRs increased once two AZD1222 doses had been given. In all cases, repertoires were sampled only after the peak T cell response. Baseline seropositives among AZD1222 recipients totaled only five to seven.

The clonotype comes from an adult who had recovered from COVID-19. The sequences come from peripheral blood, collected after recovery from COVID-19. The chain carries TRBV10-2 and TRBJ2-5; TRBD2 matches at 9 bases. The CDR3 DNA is TGCGCCAGCAGTAAAGAAGCGGGAGGACCCCAAGAGACCCAGTACTTC. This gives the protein CASSKEAGGPQETQYF.